The clone carrying this T cell receptor beta chain was seen a handful of times. Its specificity is unknown. Deletions cut 11 bases from V and 1 base from J, with 11 bases between. This CDR3 is 12 amino acids long. Germline CDR1 is MNHNY and CDR2 is SVGAGI (reference sequence). The data derive from a study of cytomegalovirus exposure and HLA in healthy donors. Study results and caveats: Relative to equally common others, HLA-associated TCR beta chains showed greater clonal expansion in a later analysis.

Primers: 60 Vbeta forward and 13 Jbeta reverse. The data were produced by immunoSEQ multiplex PCR, yet TCRdb's version contains in-frame clones alone and is incomplete. Of 150,000 to 200,000 clones in the sample, approximately 79% were seen once. The sequenced material came from PBMCs. This rearrangement joins TRBV6-6 to TRBJ1-1; unclear D gene. This receptor was taken from a man over 45 in good health and CMV-seropositive. The CDR3 region has the DNA TGTGCCGAAAACGAGGGGAACACTGAAGCTTTCTTT. It specifies CAENEGNTEAFF.